This is a list of T cell receptor beta chains from one sample in a study of human CD8 memory T cell subsets. From its re-call of the 5' RACE reads, TCRdb lists each CDR3 protein once, without DNA. This table holds approximately 5,400 distinct CDR3 sequences. Material for sequencing was CD8+ effector memory T cells (TEM) sorted from PBMCs. These receptors were obtained from a human donor in good health. The CDR3 runs from the conserved cysteine through the conserved F or W. Each record gives: V gene, clone size, J gene, CDR3 protein. Clone size, where shown, is once, few, many, or a class for clones that have expanded.

v_call: TRBV28
clone_size: medium-sized
j_call: TRBJ2-1
cdr3_aa: CASSYDRGLAGGPYNEQFF

v_call: TRBV10-2
clone_size: NA
j_call: TRBJ2-3
cdr3_aa: CASSELSGLATDTQYF

v_call: TRBV15
clone_size: NA
j_call: TRBJ2-1
cdr3_aa: CATSRGRQAVGNEQFF

v_call: TRBV29-1
clone_size: NA
j_call: TRBJ2-7
cdr3_aa: CSVTPGRGHEQYF

v_call: TRBV7-3
clone_size: NA
j_call: TRBJ1-2
cdr3_aa: CASSLYPGTPGGYTF

v_call: TRBV6-6
clone_size: NA
j_call: TRBJ2-2
cdr3_aa: CASSWGDTGELFF

v_call: TRBV7-9
clone_size: NA
j_call: TRBJ2-5
cdr3_aa: CASSSSDGGFLQETQYF

v_call: TRBV4-1
clone_size: NA
j_call: TRBJ2-1
cdr3_aa: CASSQDHTGGRLGEQFF

v_call: TRBV7-9
clone_size: NA
j_call: TRBJ2-1
cdr3_aa: CASSLIVGEQFF

v_call: TRBV6-4
clone_size: NA
j_call: TRBJ2-3
cdr3_aa: CASSETGGPSDTQYF

v_call: TRBV3-1
clone_size: NA
j_call: TRBJ2-2
cdr3_aa: CASSQTDGKIGELFF

v_call: TRBV10-2
clone_size: NA
j_call: TRBJ1-1
cdr3_aa: CASSESVPVGFEAFF

v_call: TRBV12-3/TRBV12-4
clone_size: NA
j_call: TRBJ2-7
cdr3_aa: CASSPHGTAYEQYF

v_call: TRBV27
clone_size: medium-sized
j_call: TRBJ1-1
cdr3_aa: CASSLSQSTEAFF

v_call: TRBV29-1
clone_size: large
j_call: TRBJ2-1
cdr3_aa: CSVDVGGEQFF

v_call: TRBV6-1
clone_size: NA
j_call: TRBJ2-3
cdr3_aa: CASSELAGGPDTQYF

v_call: TRBV10-1
clone_size: NA
j_call: TRBJ1-5
cdr3_aa: CASSETVNQPQHF

v_call: TRBV7-9
clone_size: NA
j_call: TRBJ2-1
cdr3_aa: CAGLAGGYNEQFF

v_call: TRBV20-1
clone_size: NA
j_call: TRBJ2-7
cdr3_aa: CSARDLDRGSYEQYF

v_call: TRBV2
clone_size: NA
j_call: TRBJ2-3
cdr3_aa: CASRGDARSTDTQYF

v_call: TRBV28
clone_size: NA
j_call: TRBJ2-1
cdr3_aa: CASSPGQNGDEQFF

v_call: TRBV10-1
clone_size: NA
j_call: TRBJ2-1
cdr3_aa: CASSESPGGSYNEQFF

v_call: TRBV20-1
clone_size: NA
j_call: TRBJ1-6
cdr3_aa: CSARDRESSPLHF

v_call: TRBV19
clone_size: NA
j_call: TRBJ2-7
cdr3_aa: CASSIDHDTYEQYF

v_call: TRBV12-3/TRBV12-4
clone_size: medium-sized
j_call: TRBJ2-7
cdr3_aa: CASGVSYEQYF

v_call: TRBV7-3
clone_size: NA
j_call: TRBJ2-7
cdr3_aa: CASSLCSCREGNPHEQYF

v_call: TRBV7-9
clone_size: NA
j_call: TRBJ1-1
cdr3_aa: CASSLGVIEAFF

v_call: TRBV5-8
clone_size: NA
j_call: TRBJ2-3
cdr3_aa: CASSLGLAGGDTQYF